The 27 T cell receptor beta chains presented below share a single source sample, sequenced in a study of blood T cell repertoires in COVID-19. Some clones are missing from TCRdb's copy, which holds only in-frame ones; the method was immunoSEQ multiplex PCR. The table lists 30,000 to 40,000 clones, roughly 74% of them singletons. Sequencing used peripheral blood. These receptors were collected from a man between 65 and 80 years old with COVID-19, enrolled during active disease.

The J gene is TRBJ2-2, the V gene TRBV4-1; D is possibly TRBD2 (5 bases). CDR1 is MGHRA and CDR2 is YSYEKL in the germline V gene. The V and J ends lost 1 base and 6 bases respectively, with 15 bases between them. CDR3 length equals 16 residues. The CDR3 nucleotides are TGCGCCAGCAGCCAAGTTTTGAGGGAGTGGTCCGGGGAGCTGTTTTTT. Translation gives CASSQVLREWSGELFF.

This clone appeared many times. The chain is built from TRBV27 and TRBJ1-4, with D possibly matching TRBD1 (5 bases). This CDR3 is 14 amino acids long. CDR1 is MNHEY and CDR2 is SMNVEV in the germline V gene (reference sequence). With 7 bases removed from V and 0 bases from J, the gap between germline ends came to 9 bases. The CDR3 sequence is CASKGAATNEKLFF. In DNA form, the CDR3 reads TGTGCCAGCAAAGGGGCGGCAACTAATGAAAAACTGTTTTTT.

This clone was seen at least ten times. The chain is built from TRBV2 and TRBJ2-7; the D gene is possibly TRBD1 (6 bases). Germline CDR1 SNHLY, CDR2 FYNNEI. The CDR3 covers 15 residues. V lost 6 bases and J 0 bases, leaving 15 bases between the germline ends. This chain's CDR3 is CASSDRQVSSYEQYF. The DNA of the CDR3 is TGTGCCAGCAGCGATAGACAGGTTAGCTCCTACGAGCAGTACTTC.

The chain is built from TRBV28 and TRBJ1-1; D is unclear. The germline V gene encodes CDR1 MDHEN and CDR2 SYDVKM. The CDR3 runs to 17 residues. V lost 3 bases to trimming and J lost 5 bases, with 22 bases between them. The CDR3 nucleotides read TGTGCCAGCAGTTTGGGTTGGACGGGCCTGGGGAGAACTGAAGCTTTCTTT. Protein product: CASSLGWTGLGRTEAFF.

The chain has TRBV28 and TRBJ1-3, with a possible D match to TRBD1 (5 bases). Between the trimmed V and J ends, which lost 6 bases and 4 bases, there was a span of 28 bases. Germline CDR1 and CDR2: MDHEN and SYDVKM. This CDR3 comprises 19 residues. Here the CDR3 DNA reads TGTGCCAGCAGGACGGATATTTCGGACATAAGATTCTCCGGAAACACCATATATTTT. Amino acid sequence: CASRTDISDIRFSGNTIYF.

The genes are TRBV19 and TRBJ2-6, with D hard to call. Germline CDR1 LNHDA, CDR2 SQIVND (reference sequence). Between the trimmed V and J ends, which lost 7 bases and 0 bases, there was a span of 13 bases. The CDR3 has 16 residues. This CDR3 reads CASTTLGLSGANVLTF. The CDR3 DNA reads as TGTGCCAGTACCACCCTAGGCCTCTCTGGGGCCAACGTCCTGACTTTC.

The rearrangement uses TRBV28 and TRBJ1-5; D is uncertain. V lost 7 bases to trimming and J lost 7 bases, with 11 bases between them. Germline values: CDR1 MDHEN, CDR2 SYDVKM. The CDR3 spans 12 residues. CDR3 region: CASTETSQPQHF. The CDR3 DNA reads as TGTGCCAGCACCGAGACATCACAGCCCCAGCATTTT.

CDR3 sequence reads: CASSYNRGPSPLHF. CDR3 DNA: TGTGCCAGCAGTTACAACAGGGGGCCTTCACCCCTCCACTTT. This chain uses TRBV6-5 with TRBJ1-6; the match to TRBD1 covers 9 bases. The CDR3 runs 14 residues. The trim removed 2 bases at V and 9 bases at J, leaving 2 bases unmatched. The germline V gene has CDR1 MNHEY and CDR2 SVGAGI.

The V call is TRBV29-1, the J call TRBJ2-1; possibly TRBD2 for D (5 bases). Trimming left V 4 bases short and J 4 bases short, with 11 bases between. The CDR3 is made up of 13 amino acids. The germline V gene encodes CDR1 SQVTM and CDR2 ANQGSEA. CDR3 DNA: TGCAGCGTTGCCGGGGATAATTACAATGAGCAGTTCTTC. It encodes CSVAGDNYNEQFF.

This rearrangement joins TRBV7-9 to TRBJ2-1; 8 bases match TRBD2. From germline, CDR1 is SEHNR and CDR2 FQNEAQ (reference sequence). CDR3 length equals 16 residues. After removal of 1 base from V and 5 bases from J, the junction contained 7 bases not matched to a gene. In DNA, the CDR3 is TGTGCCAGCAGCTTAGAATGGGCACTAGCGGACAATGAGCAGTTCTTC. Its translation: CASSLEWALADNEQFF.

The V gene is TRBV12-5, the J gene TRBJ2-7; no definite D call. The V end was cut by 7 bases, the J end by 0 bases, with 19 bases between. Germline V gives CDR1 LGHNT, CDR2 FRNRAP. This CDR3 has 16 residues. The CDR3 protein is CASALPRGRSSYEQYF. The DNA of the CDR3 is TGTGCTAGTGCGCTCCCACGAGGAAGGAGCTCCTACGAGCAGTACTTC.

This clone is a singleton in its sample. This chain connects TRBV5-1 to TRBJ1-2; 7 bases are shared with TRBD1. The CDR3 consists of 12 residues. Germline V lookup: CDR1 SGHRS, CDR2 YFSETQ. With 3 bases clipped from V and 8 bases from J, the junction kept 4 bases outside the gene matches. CDR3 loop: CASSSGGRGYTF. In DNA, the CDR3 is TGCGCCAGCAGCTCAGGGGGTCGAGGCTACACCTTC.

The rearrangement uses TRBV9 and TRBJ2-7; TRBD2 might be the D (6 bases). The CDR3 has 14 residues. V was shortened by 0 bases and J by 4 bases, with 11 bases between the two germline ends. Germline loops: CDR1 SGDLS, CDR2 YYNGEE. CDR3 region: CASSVGGTHYEQYF. The CDR3 bases are TGTGCCAGCAGCGTAGGAGGGACTCATTACGAGCAGTACTTC.

This clone appeared a few times. The chain couples TRBV21-1 to TRBJ2-7; TRBD1 is the table's D call and was not checked against the DNA. TRBV21-1 is an annotated pseudogene. This CDR3 has 18 amino acids. CDR3 residues: CASSSLLPGQRLPAEQYF. CDR3 bases: TGTGCCAGCAGCTCTCTACTTCCGGGACAACGCCTTCCGGCCGAGCAGTACTTC.

This clone was seen a handful of times. The genes are TRBV5-1 and TRBJ2-7, with 8 positions matching TRBD1. CDR1 and CDR2 from the germline V gene are SGHRS and YFSETQ. Losses at the gene ends were 2 bases for V and 3 bases for J; bases not matched to a gene: 10. The CDR3 runs to 16 residues. The DNA for the CDR3 is TGCGCCAGCAGCTTAAGTTCAGGGGGCGAATACTACGAGCAGTACTTC. Translation gives CASSLSSGGEYYEQYF.

Concerning this clone itself: One junction end disagrees with the germline gene, perhaps due to a read error. V is TRBV28 and J is TRBJ1-6; 9 bases are shared with TRBD1. Germline-derived CDR1 and CDR2 are MDHEN and SYDVKM. The CDR3 runs 16 residues. The CDR3 sequence is CASSLVGTGQIHHNNF. The CDR3 DNA follows: TGTGCCAGCAGTTTAGTCGGGACAGGGCAAATTCACCACAATAACTTT.

This chain links TRBV24-1 with TRBJ2-3, with D possibly TRBD1 on 7 matching bases. Trimming left V 10 bases short and J 4 bases short, with 11 bases between. In germline, CDR1 is KGHDR, CDR2 SFDVKD. The CDR3 is made up of 12 amino acids. CDR3 nucleotides: TGTGCCACTCAGGGGGGCCCAGATACGCAGTATTTT. Amino acid sequence: CATQGGPDTQYF.

The chain employs TRBV5-1 and TRBJ2-7; D remains unclear. CDR1 SGHRS and CDR2 YFSETQ come from the germline V gene. V was clipped by 2 bases and J by 2 bases, with 8 bases between them. The CDR3 is 13 residues long. In DNA, the CDR3 is TGCGCCAGCAGCTTCTCTTCTGCCTACGAGCAGTACTTC. Translation gives CASSFSSAYEQYF.

This clone was recorded at least ten times. The CDR3 nucleotides read TGTGCCAGCAGTCAGAACAGGGGGAACGAGCAGTACTTC. Its translation is CASSQNRGNEQYF. V gene TRBV7-7 combines with J gene TRBJ2-7; 8 nucleotides line up with TRBD1. The CDR3 length is 13 residues. The V gene's germline CDR1 is SSHAT and CDR2 FNYEAQ (reference sequence). Losses at the gene ends were 6 bases for V and 5 bases for J; bases not matched to a gene: 6.

This chain uses TRBV6-5 with TRBJ1-3; 7 bases align to TRBD1. Germline-derived CDR1 and CDR2 are MNHEY and SVGAGI. The CDR3 consists of 15 residues. J was trimmed by 2 bases and V by 6 bases; bases with no gene match: 7. Written as DNA, the CDR3 is TGTGCCAGCAGCGCCTCCGGGACAGCTGGAAACACCATATATTTT. This codes for CASSASGTAGNTIYF.

The chain carries TRBV6-6 and TRBJ1-2; possibly TRBD1 for D (5 bases). Germline CDR1 reads MNHNY; CDR2 reads SVGAGI (reference sequence). V dropped 10 bases and J dropped 5 bases, with 14 bases sitting between them. The length of the CDR3 is 12 residues. The CDR3 protein is CATGGAEYGYTF. The DNA of the CDR3 is TGTGCCACCGGGGGAGCAGAGTATGGCTACACCTTC.

The J gene is TRBJ1-2, the V gene TRBV29-1; tentatively, D is TRBD1 (6 bases). This CDR3 has 12 residues. Trimming shortened V by 7 bases and J by 4 bases, and 13 bases separated the two germline ends. Germline V gene data show CDR1 as SQVTM and CDR2 as ANQGSEA. CDR3 protein: CSDSTGSYGYTF. As DNA, the CDR3 is TGCAGCGATTCGACAGGAAGCTATGGCTACACCTTC. The full variable domain, in which reference TRBV29-1 and TRBJ1-2 provide the parts outside the CDR3, is SAVISQKPSRDICQRGTSLTIQCQVDSQVTMMFWYRQQPGQSLTLIATANQGSEATYESGFVIDKFPISRPNLTFSTLTVSNMSPEDSSIYLCSDSTGSYGYTFGSGTRLTVV.

As to this clone: The junction and the germline gene differ at one end; a read error may be behind it. CDR3 residues: CASSLDISGLLF. CDR3 sequence (DNA): TGTGCCAGCAGTTTAGACATATCAGGCCTGCTTTTT. V and J are TRBV12-3 or TRBV12-4 and TRBJ1-6; D not resolved. This CDR3 is built from 12 residues.

This sequence joins TRBV6-6 and TRBJ1-5; D is undetermined. V was pared by 3 bases and J by 5 bases, with 8 bases between. CDR1 and CDR2 (germline): MNHNY, SVGAGI (reference sequence). The CDR3 loop spans 13 amino acids. The CDR3: CASSYSVDQPQHF. Written as DNA, the CDR3 is TGTGCCAGCAGTTATAGTGTAGATCAGCCCCAGCATTTT.

The CDR3 here is CASSSLGTSGGYYEQYF. CDR3 nucleotides: TGTGCCAGCAGCTCCCTCGGGACTAGCGGGGGATACTACGAGCAGTACTTC. This chain uses TRBV4-2 with TRBJ2-7, with 14 bases identical to TRBD2. Germline V gene sequence: CDR1 LGHNA, CDR2 YNFKEQ. This CDR3 region has 17 residues. V lost 5 bases to trimming and J lost 3 bases; unmatched junction nucleotides: 9.

The rearrangement joins TRBV5-1 to TRBJ1-2, with TRBD1 identical over 7 bases. Germline V gene lookup returns CDR1 SGHRS and CDR2 YFSETQ. The CDR3 has 13 amino acids. With V trimmed by 5 bases and J by 5 bases, 6 bases remained unmatched. The CDR3, as DNA: TGCGCCAGCAGTCAGGACAGGACGTATGGCTACACCTTC. It yields the protein CASSQDRTYGYTF. The full variable domain, completed using reference TRBV5-1 and TRBJ1-2, is KAGVTQTPRYLIKTRGQQVTLSCSPISGHRSVSWYQQTPGQGLQFLFEYFSETQRNKGNFPGRFSGRQFSNSRSEMNVSTLELGDSALYLCASSQDRTYGYTFGSGTRLTVV.

About this clone: The sample has other DNA sequences that encode this CDR3 too. The chain joins TRBV11-2 to TRBJ1-1; D unresolved. V shed 5 bases and J shed 1 base, with 11 bases lying between them. Germline loops: CDR1 SGHAT, CDR2 FQNNGV. This CDR3 contains 14 residues. Here the CDR3 reads CASSLGAGNTEAFF. The CDR3 region has the DNA TGTGCCAGCAGCCTCGGCGCAGGGAACACTGAAGCTTTCTTT. Based on the CDR3 plus reference TRBV11-2 and TRBJ1-1, the full variable domain is EAGVAQSPRYKIIEKRQSVAFWCNPISGHATLYWYQQILGQGPKLLIQFQNNGVVDDSQLPKDRFSAERLKGVDSTLKIQPAKLEDSAVYLCASSLGAGNTEAFFGQGTRLTVV.